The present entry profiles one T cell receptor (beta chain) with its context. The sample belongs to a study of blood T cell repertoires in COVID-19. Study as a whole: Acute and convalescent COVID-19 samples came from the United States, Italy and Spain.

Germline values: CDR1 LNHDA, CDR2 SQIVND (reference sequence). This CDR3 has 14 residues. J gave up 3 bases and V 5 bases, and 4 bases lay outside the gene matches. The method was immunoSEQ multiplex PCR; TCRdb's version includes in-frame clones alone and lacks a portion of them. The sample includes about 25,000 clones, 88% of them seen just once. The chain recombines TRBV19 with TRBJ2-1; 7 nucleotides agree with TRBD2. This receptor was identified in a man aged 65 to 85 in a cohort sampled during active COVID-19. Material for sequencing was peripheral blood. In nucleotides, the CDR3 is TGTGCCAGTAGTGGCCGGGACTACTACAATGAGCAGTTCTTC. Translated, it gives CASSGRDYYNEQFF.